Listed below are T cell receptor beta chains from one sample, sequenced in a study of HIV-infected patients and healthy controls. From the 5' RACE reads, TCRdb called clonotypes with MiXCR, one entry per CDR3 protein. The repertoire holds 15,000 to 18,000 distinct CDR3 sequences, approximately 7% seen once, with 8.3% in the top ten. Sample: blood. All receptors come from an adult in good health. Both conserved end residues are part of each CDR3. Fields, in order: D gene, J gene, clone size, V gene, CDR3 protein, CDR3 DNA. The D gene is left open where the match is weak. The size of a clone is reported for some rows only, either as once, few or many, or as a class for expanded clones.

>NA|TRBJ2-3|medium-sized|TRBV10-3
CAISESIPWDRTSTDTQYF
TGTGCCATCAGTGAGTCAATCCCCTGGGACCGTACTAGCACAGATACGCAGTATTTT
>NA|TRBJ1-2|many|TRBV30
CACPWGSVTNYGYTF
TGTGCCTGTCCCTGGGGGTCAGTCACTAACTATGGCTACACCTTC
>NA|TRBJ1-1|many|TRBV12-3/TRBV12-4
CASSPRAGFGLDTEAFF
TGTGCCAGCAGTCCCCGAGCAGGGTTCGGGTTGGACACTGAAGCTTTCTTT
>TRBD2|TRBJ2-1|medium-sized|TRBV5-1
CASPTGTRLNNEQFF
TGCGCCAGCCCTACCGGGACTAGATTAAACAATGAGCAGTTCTTC
>NA|TRBJ2-1|many|TRBV19
CASSRRGPSYNEQFF
TGTGCCAGTAGTCGCCGGGGGCCCTCCTACAATGAGCAGTTCTTC
>NA|TRBJ2-7|few|TRBV27
CASSRRELYEQYF
TGTGCCAGCAGCCGAAGGGAGCTTTACGAGCAGTACTTC
>NA|TRBJ2-3|many|TRBV4-2
CASSQGSLRAVSDTQYF
TGTGCCAGCAGCCAAGGAAGTTTAAGGGCGGTATCAGATACGCAGTATTTT
>NA|TRBJ2-3|many|TRBV7-2
CASSPQPPDTQYF
TGTGCCAGCAGCCCACAACCCCCAGATACGCAGTATTTT
>NA|TRBJ2-1|medium-sized|TRBV20-1
CSAPPGTDEQFF
TGCAGTGCTCCTCCCGGGACCGATGAGCAGTTCTTC
>NA|TRBJ2-1|many|TRBV13
CASSLGYHYNEQFF
TGTGCCAGCAGCTTAGGGTATCACTACAATGAGCAGTTCTTC
>NA|TRBJ2-1|medium-sized|TRBV12-3/TRBV12-4
CASSLSGLSYNEQFF
TGTGCCAGCAGTCTCAGCGGGCTCTCCTACAATGAGCAGTTCTTC
>TRBD2|TRBJ2-1|NA|TRBV20-1
CSAGELTSGGATGNEQFF
TGCAGTGCTGGGGAGTTAACTAGCGGGGGGGCCACGGGCAATGAGCAGTTCTTC
>NA|TRBJ2-7|many|TRBV19
CASSRDNGAYEQYF
TGTGCCAGTAGTCGAGACAACGGGGCCTACGAGCAGTACTTC
>TRBD2|TRBJ2-1|medium-sized|TRBV29-1
CSVEPGGYNEQFF
TGCAGCGTTGAGCCGGGGGGTTACAATGAGCAGTTCTTC
>NA|TRBJ2-3|NA|TRBV20-1
CSAHLDGGTQYF
TGCAGTGCTCATTTAGACGGTGGTACGCAGTATTTT
>TRBD2|TRBJ2-1|medium-sized|TRBV6-2/TRBV6-3
CASSYPRDYTFYNEQFF
TGTGCCAGCAGTTACCCCCGGGACTATACCTTCTACAATGAGCAGTTCTTC
>TRBD1|TRBJ2-5|medium-sized|TRBV4-1
CASSLGQALQETQYF
TGCGCCAGCAGCCTGGGACAGGCATTACAAGAGACCCAGTACTTC
>TRBD2|TRBJ2-1|medium-sized|TRBV5-1
CASRTSGSYNEQFF
TGCGCCAGTCGGACTAGCGGATCCTACAATGAGCAGTTCTTC
>NA|TRBJ2-1|medium-sized|TRBV3-1
CASSQETGRTSYNEQFF
TGTGCCAGCAGCCAAGAGACCGGACGGACGTCCTACAATGAGCAGTTCTTC
>TRBD1|TRBJ1-5|many|TRBV19
CASSLNQGANSNQPQHF
TGTGCCAGTAGTCTAAACCAGGGGGCGAATAGCAATCAGCCCCAGCATTTT
>NA|TRBJ1-4|many|TRBV5-6
CASSFSGGEKLFF
TGTGCCAGCAGCTTTTCCGGAGGTGAAAAACTGTTTTTT
>TRBD2|TRBJ2-7|many|TRBV5-1
CASSFSGSSYEQYF
TGCGCCAGCAGCTTTAGCGGGAGCTCCTACGAGCAGTACTTC
>TRBD1|TRBJ1-6|NA|TRBV6-6
CASSYSSPGGPPLHF
TGTGCCAGCAGTTACTCTTCACCAGGGGGGCCACCCCTCCACTTT
>NA|TRBJ1-1|many|TRBV11-3
CASSNQLNTEAFF
TGTGCCAGCAGCAACCAACTGAACACTGAAGCTTTCTTT
>TRBD2|TRBJ2-1|many|TRBV5-4
CASSPSPRGGSYNEQFF
TGTGCCAGCAGCCCCTCGCCGAGGGGCGGGAGTTACAATGAGCAGTTCTTC
>TRBD2|TRBJ2-1|many|TRBV3-1
CASSLAGAPGDEQFF
TGTGCCAGCAGCCTAGCGGGGGCCCCCGGGGATGAGCAGTTCTTC
>TRBD1|TRBJ2-3|NA|TRBV19
CASRRQGLDTQYF
TGTGCCAGTAGGAGACAGGGTTTGGATACGCAGTATTTT
>TRBD1|TRBJ2-3|many|TRBV10-2
CASSTGAGADTQYF
TGCGCCAGCAGTACAGGGGCCGGGGCAGATACGCAGTATTTT
>TRBD2|TRBJ2-4|many|TRBV20-1
CSASRAGGPKTKNIQYF
TGCAGTGCTAGCCGAGCGGGGGGGCCGAAGACCAAAAACATTCAGTACTTC
>TRBD1|TRBJ1-5|many|TRBV19
CASSIWVGQGPFLNQPQHF
TGTGCCAGTAGTATATGGGTGGGACAGGGCCCCTTCCTCAATCAGCCCCAGCATTTT
>NA|TRBJ1-2|once|TRBV19
CASTMGRTNYGYTF
TGTGCCAGTACCATGGGACGGACTAACTATGGCTACACCTTC
>NA|TRBJ1-4|many|TRBV28
CASIRSGGEKLFF
TGTGCCAGCATCCGCAGTGGCGGTGAAAAACTGTTTTTT
>NA|TRBJ2-2|NA|TRBV7-2
CASRRSETNTGELFF
TGTGCCAGCAGAAGAAGCGAGACGAACACCGGGGAGCTGTTTTTT
>NA|TRBJ2-1|medium-sized|TRBV12-3/TRBV12-4
CASSLSQGSGYNEQFF
TGTGCCAGCAGTTTATCCCAGGGATCAGGCTACAATGAGCAGTTCTTC
>NA|TRBJ2-4|many|TRBV19
CASSIDPGPPNIQYF
TGTGCCAGTAGTATAGACCCGGGTCCCCCAAACATTCAGTACTTC
>TRBD1|TRBJ1-1|many|TRBV29-1
CSADRGLSEAFF
TGCAGCGCCGACAGGGGGCTTAGTGAAGCTTTCTTT
>NA|TRBJ2-7|NA|TRBV7-2
CASSLEGPPYEQYF
TGTGCCAGCAGCTTAGAAGGCCCACCCTACGAGCAGTACTTC
>NA|TRBJ2-1|many|TRBV4-3
CASSQNKEAGYNEQFF
TGCGCCAGCAGCCAGAACAAGGAGGCGGGATACAATGAGCAGTTCTTC
>NA|TRBJ1-1|NA|TRBV7-6
CASSLRAGDTEAFF
TGTGCCAGCAGCTTGCGCGCTGGGGACACTGAAGCTTTCTTT
>NA|TRBJ1-1|many|TRBV29-1
CSVEEPGDMNTEAFF
TGCAGCGTTGAAGAGCCCGGGGACATGAACACTGAAGCTTTCTTT
>TRBD2|TRBJ2-1|many|TRBV7-9
CASSLPSGRYNEQFF
TGTGCCAGCAGCTTACCTAGCGGGCGATACAATGAGCAGTTCTTC
>NA|TRBJ1-5|many|TRBV4-1
CASSQGAENQPQHF
TGCGCCAGCAGCCAAGGGGCAGAGAATCAGCCCCAGCATTTT
>NA|TRBJ1-5|medium-sized|TRBV3-1
CASSQFGGNQPQHF
TGTGCCAGCAGCCAATTCGGGGGGAATCAGCCCCAGCATTTT
>NA|TRBJ2-5|many|TRBV27
CASSLLPGETQYF
TGTGCCAGCAGTTTACTTCCGGGGGAGACCCAGTACTTC
>NA|TRBJ2-2|many|TRBV6-2/TRBV6-3
CASRLRLGELFF
TGTGCCAGCAGACTAAGGCTGGGGGAGCTGTTTTTT
>TRBD1|TRBJ2-5|NA|TRBV20-1
CSARGGGFTGTGGVETQYF
TGCAGTGCTAGGGGAGGAGGATTTACCGGGACAGGGGGCGTGGAGACCCAGTACTTC